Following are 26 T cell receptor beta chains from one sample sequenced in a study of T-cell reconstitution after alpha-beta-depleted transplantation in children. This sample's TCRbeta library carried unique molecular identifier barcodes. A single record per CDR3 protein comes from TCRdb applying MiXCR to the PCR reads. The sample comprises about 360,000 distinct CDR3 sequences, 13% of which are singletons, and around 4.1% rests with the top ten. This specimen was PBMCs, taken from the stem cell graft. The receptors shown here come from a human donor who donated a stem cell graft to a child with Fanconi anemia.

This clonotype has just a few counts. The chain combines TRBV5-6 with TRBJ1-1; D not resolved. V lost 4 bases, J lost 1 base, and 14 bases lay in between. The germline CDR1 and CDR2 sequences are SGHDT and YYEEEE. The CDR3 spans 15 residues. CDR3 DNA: TGTGCCAGCAGCCCTGTGGGGAGGGAGAACACTGAAGCTTTCTTT. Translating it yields CASSPVGRENTEAFF.

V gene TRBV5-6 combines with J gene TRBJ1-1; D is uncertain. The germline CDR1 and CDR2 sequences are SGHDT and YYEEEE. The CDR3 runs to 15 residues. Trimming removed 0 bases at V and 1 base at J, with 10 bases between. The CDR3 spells CASSLGWATNTEAFF. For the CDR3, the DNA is TGTGCCAGCAGCTTGGGTTGGGCCACGAACACTGAAGCTTTCTTT.

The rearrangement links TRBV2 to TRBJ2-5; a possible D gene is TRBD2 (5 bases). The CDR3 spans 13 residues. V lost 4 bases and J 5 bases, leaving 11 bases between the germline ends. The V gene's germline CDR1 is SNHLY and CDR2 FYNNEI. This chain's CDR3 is CASSGREWETQYF. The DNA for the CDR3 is TGTGCCAGCAGTGGCCGGGAATGGGAGACCCAGTACTTC.

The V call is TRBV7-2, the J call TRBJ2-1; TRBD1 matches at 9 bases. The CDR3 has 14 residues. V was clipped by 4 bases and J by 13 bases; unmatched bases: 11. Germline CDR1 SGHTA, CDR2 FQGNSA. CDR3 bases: TGTGCCAGCAGCTCAAGGGACAGGGAACCTCAACAGTTCTTC. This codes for CASSSRDREPQQFF.

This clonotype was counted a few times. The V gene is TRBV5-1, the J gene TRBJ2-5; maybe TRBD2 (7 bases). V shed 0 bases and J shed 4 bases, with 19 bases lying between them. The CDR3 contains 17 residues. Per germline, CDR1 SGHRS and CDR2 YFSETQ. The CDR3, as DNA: TGCGCCAGCAGCTTGGTAACCACCAAAAGGGGGGGAGAGACCCAGTACTTC. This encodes CASSLVTTKRGGETQYF.

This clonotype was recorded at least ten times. CDR3 nucleotide sequence: TGTGCCAGCAGCGTAGATTCCCTGAGGACTGAAGCTTTCTTT. It is translated as CASSVDSLRTEAFF. This rearrangement joins TRBV9 to TRBJ1-1; no definite D call. Trimming took off 0 bases at V and 5 bases at J, with 11 bases between the two ends. CDR3 size: 14 residues. CDR1 SGDLS and CDR2 YYNGEE come from the germline V gene. Drawing the rest from reference TRBV9 and TRBJ1-1, the complete variable domain is DSGVTQTPKHLITATGQRVTLRCSPRSGDLSVYWYQQSLDQGLQFLIQYYNGEERAKGNILERFSAQQFPDLHSELNLSSLELGDSALYFCASSVDSLRTEAFFGQGTRLTVV.

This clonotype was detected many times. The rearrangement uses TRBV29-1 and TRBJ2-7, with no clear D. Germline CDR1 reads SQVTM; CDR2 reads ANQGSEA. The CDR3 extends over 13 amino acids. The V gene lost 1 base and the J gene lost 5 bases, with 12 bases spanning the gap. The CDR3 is CSVEGSGRNEQYF. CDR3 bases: TGCAGCGTTGAAGGGTCAGGTAGGAACGAGCAGTACTTC.

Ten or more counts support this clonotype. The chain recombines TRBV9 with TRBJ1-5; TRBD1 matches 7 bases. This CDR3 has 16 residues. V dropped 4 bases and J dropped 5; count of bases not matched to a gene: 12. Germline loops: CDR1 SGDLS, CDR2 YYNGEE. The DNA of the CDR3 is TGTGCCAGCAGCCCAACTGGACAGGCTGGTGATCAGCCCCAGCATTTT. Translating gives CASSPTGQAGDQPQHF.

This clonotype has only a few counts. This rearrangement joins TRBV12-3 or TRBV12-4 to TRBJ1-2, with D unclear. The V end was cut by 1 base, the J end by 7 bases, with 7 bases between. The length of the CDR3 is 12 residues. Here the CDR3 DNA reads TGTGCCAGCAGTTTAGGCGGTATTGGCTACACCTTC. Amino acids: CASSLGGIGYTF.

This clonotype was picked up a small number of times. CDR3 nucleotides: TGTGCCAGCAAGGAAGGAGTCACTGAAGCTTTCTTT. Protein: CASKEGVTEAFF. The gene calls are TRBV7-2 and TRBJ1-1; unclear D gene. This CDR3 region has 12 residues. Germline V gene lookup returns CDR1 SGHTA and CDR2 FQGNSA. V was clipped by 7 bases and J by 4 bases, with 10 bases between them.

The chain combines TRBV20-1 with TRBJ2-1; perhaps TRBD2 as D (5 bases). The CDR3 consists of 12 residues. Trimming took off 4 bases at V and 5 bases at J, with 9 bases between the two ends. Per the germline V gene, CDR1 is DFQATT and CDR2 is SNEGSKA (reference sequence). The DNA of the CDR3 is TGCAGTGCTACCGGGGTCAACAATGAGCAGTTCTTC. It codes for CSATGVNNEQFF.

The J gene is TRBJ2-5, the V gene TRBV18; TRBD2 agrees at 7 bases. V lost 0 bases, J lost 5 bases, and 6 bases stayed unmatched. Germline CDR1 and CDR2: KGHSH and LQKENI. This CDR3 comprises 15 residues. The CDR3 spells CASSPPELARETQYF. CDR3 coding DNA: TGTGCCAGCTCACCACCGGAACTAGCGAGGGAGACCCAGTACTTC.

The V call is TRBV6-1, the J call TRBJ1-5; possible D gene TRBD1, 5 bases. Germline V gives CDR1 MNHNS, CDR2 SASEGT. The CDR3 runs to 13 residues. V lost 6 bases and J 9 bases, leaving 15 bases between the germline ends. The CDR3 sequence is CASRGTGQGPQHF. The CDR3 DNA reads TGTGCCAGCAGAGGGACGGGGCAAGGGCCCCAGCATTTT.

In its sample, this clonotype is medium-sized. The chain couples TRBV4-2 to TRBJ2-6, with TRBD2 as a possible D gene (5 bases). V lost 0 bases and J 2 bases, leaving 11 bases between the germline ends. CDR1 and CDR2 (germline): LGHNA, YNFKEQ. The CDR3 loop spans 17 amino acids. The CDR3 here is CASSQDQSGTGANVLTF. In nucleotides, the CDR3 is TGTGCCAGCAGCCAAGATCAGTCCGGGACTGGGGCCAACGTCCTGACTTTC.

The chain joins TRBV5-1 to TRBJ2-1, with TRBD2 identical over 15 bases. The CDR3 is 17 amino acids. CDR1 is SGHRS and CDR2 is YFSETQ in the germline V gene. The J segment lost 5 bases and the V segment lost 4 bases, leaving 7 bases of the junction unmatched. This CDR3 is CASSQRTSGGAHNEQFF. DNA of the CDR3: TGCGCCAGCAGCCAAAGGACTAGCGGGGGGGCCCACAATGAGCAGTTCTTC.

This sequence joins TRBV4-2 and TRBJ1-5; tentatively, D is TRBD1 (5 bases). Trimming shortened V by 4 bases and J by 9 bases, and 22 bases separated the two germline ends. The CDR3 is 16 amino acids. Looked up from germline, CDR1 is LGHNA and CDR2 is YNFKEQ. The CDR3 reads CASSPMVGAGIVPQHF. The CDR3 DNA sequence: TGTGCCAGCAGCCCAATGGTAGGGGCAGGAATCGTGCCCCAGCATTTT.

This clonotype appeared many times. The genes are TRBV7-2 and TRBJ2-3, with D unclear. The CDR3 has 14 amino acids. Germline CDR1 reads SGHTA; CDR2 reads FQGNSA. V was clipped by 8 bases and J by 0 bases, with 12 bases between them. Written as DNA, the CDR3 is TGTGCCAGCGGGATCTTCCCTAGCACAGATACGCAGTATTTT. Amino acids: CASGIFPSTDTQYF.

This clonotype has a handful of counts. The DNA for the CDR3 is TGTGCCATCAGCCAGGGGGGGGGAGGATGGGATGAGCAGTTCTTC. Translating gives CAISQGGGGWDEQFF. This rearrangement joins TRBV10-3 to TRBJ2-1; D is possibly TRBD1 or TRBD2 (7 bases each). The length of the CDR3 is 15 residues. Looked up from germline, CDR1 is ENHRY and CDR2 is SYGVKD. Trimming removed 6 bases from V and 8 bases from J, with 20 bases in between.

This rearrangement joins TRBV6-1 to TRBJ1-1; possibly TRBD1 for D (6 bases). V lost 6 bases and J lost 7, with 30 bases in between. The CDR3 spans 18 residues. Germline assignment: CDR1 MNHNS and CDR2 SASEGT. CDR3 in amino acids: CASRSEGGSRAQSDEAFF. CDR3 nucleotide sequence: TGTGCCAGCAGGTCCGAGGGGGGTTCCAGGGCCCAATCAGATGAAGCTTTCTTT.

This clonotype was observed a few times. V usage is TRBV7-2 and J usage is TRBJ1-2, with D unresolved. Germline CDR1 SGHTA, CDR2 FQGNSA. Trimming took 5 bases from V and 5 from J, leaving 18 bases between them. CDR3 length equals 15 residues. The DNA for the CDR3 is TGTGCCAGCAGCACTAGAGCGGCGGCCGAATATGGCTACACCTTC. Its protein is CASSTRAAAEYGYTF.

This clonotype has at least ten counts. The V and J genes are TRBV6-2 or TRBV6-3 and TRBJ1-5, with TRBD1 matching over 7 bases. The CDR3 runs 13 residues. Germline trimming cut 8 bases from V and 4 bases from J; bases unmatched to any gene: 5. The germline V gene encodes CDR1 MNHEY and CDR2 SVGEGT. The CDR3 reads CASDQGENQPQHF. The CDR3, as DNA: TGTGCCAGCGACCAGGGGGAAAATCAGCCCCAGCATTTT.

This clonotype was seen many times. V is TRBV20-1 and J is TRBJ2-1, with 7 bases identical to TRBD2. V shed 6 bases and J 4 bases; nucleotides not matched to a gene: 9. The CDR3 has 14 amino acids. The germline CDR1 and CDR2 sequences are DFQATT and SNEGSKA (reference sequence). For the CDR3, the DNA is TGCAGTGCCCTACTGGGAGGGCGGTACAATGAGCAGTTCTTC. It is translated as CSALLGGRYNEQFF.

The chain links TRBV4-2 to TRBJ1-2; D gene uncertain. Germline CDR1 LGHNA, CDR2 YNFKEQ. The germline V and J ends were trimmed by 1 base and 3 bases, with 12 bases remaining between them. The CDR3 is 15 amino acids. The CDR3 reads CASSQGGGGHYGYTF. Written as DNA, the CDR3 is TGTGCCAGCAGCCAAGGTGGCGGCGGCCACTATGGCTACACCTTC.

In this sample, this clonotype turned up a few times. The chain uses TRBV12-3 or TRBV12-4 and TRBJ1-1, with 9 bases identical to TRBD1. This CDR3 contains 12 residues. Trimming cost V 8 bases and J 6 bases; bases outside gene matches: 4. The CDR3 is CASARDRAEAFF. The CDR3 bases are TGTGCCAGCGCCCGGGACAGGGCTGAAGCTTTCTTT.

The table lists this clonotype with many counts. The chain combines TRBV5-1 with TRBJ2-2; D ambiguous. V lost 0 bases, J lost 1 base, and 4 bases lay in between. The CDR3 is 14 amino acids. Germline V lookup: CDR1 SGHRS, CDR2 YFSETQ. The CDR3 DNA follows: TGCGCCAGCAGCTTGGGCTGGAACACCGGGGAGCTGTTTTTT. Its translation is CASSLGWNTGELFF.

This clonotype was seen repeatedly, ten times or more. DNA of the CDR3: TGCGCCAGCAGCAAAGATCCCGGGACTAGCGAGCAGTTCTTC. This codes for CASSKDPGTSEQFF. The chain uses TRBV5-1 and TRBJ2-1, with 9 bases fitting TRBD2. This CDR3 is 14 amino acids long. The germline V gene encodes CDR1 SGHRS and CDR2 YFSETQ. The V and J ends lost 4 bases and 10 bases, in that order; junction bases with no gene match: 9.